Listed below are T cell receptor beta chains from one sample, sequenced in a study of breast tumors, draining lymph nodes, adjacent tissues. One entry per CDR3 protein, called by TCRdb with MiXCR from the multiplex PCR reads. This sample carries approximately 170,000 distinct CDR3 sequences, 30% to 35% of them seen once, and the ten largest clones take around 4.5%. The sequenced sample consisted of axillary lymph node tissue. Receptor source: a female donor with breast cancer. Some clones in this sample may be carry-over from other donors' samples. Both conserved end residues are part of each CDR3. D genes are given only for firm matches. Clone size appears in some rows only: once, few, many, or a class for an expanded clone.

D: -
V: TRBV10-3
size: -
J: TRBJ1-2
CDR3: CAISSYSGYGYTF
DNA: TGTGCCATCAGCAGTTACTCAGGGTATGGCTACACCTTC

D: TRBD1
V: TRBV19
size: many
J: TRBJ1-5
CDR3: CASRNRDSYQPQHF
DNA: TGTGCCAGTAGAAACCGGGACAGTTATCAGCCCCAGCATTTT

D: TRBD1
V: TRBV18
size: -
J: TRBJ2-3
CDR3: CASSPKRTGTSTDTQYF
DNA: TGTGCCAGCTCACCGAAAAGGACAGGGACCTCCACAGATACGCAGTATTTT

D: TRBD2
V: TRBV7-3
size: many
J: TRBJ2-1
CDR3: CASSPTPTSWLEQFF
DNA: TGTGCCAGCAGCCCCACCCCGACTAGCTGGCTTGAGCAGTTCTTC

D: TRBD1
V: TRBV4-3
size: many
J: TRBJ2-1
CDR3: CASSLIYRGDRHNEQFF
DNA: TGCGCCAGCAGTCTCATCTACAGGGGGGACAGACACAATGAGCAGTTCTTC

D: TRBD2
V: TRBV20-1
size: many
J: TRBJ2-1
CDR3: CSARPRTSGRFYNEQFF
DNA: TGCAGTGCTAGACCCCGGACTAGCGGGAGGTTCTACAATGAGCAGTTCTTC

D: TRBD1
V: TRBV3-1
size: few
J: TRBJ1-2
CDR3: CASSPFPNRGDGYTF
DNA: TGTGCCAGCAGCCCCTTCCCCAACAGGGGGGATGGCTACACCTTC

D: TRBD1
V: TRBV19
size: many
J: TRBJ2-7
CDR3: CASSIKGARYEQYF
DNA: TGTGCCAGTAGTATCAAGGGGGCAAGATACGAGCAGTACTTC

D: -
V: TRBV27
size: many
J: TRBJ2-6
CDR3: CASSLLTTAGANVLTF
DNA: TGTGCCAGCAGTTTGCTCACAACAGCCGGGGCCAACGTCCTGACTTTC

D: TRBD1
V: TRBV5-1
size: -
J: TRBJ2-7
CDR3: CASTGTGGIDQYF
DNA: TGCGCCAGTACCGGGACAGGGGGCATCGACCAGTACTTC

D: -
V: TRBV24-1
size: -
J: TRBJ1-2
CDR3: CATGEPWQAANYGYTF
DNA: TGTGCCACCGGTGAACCTTGGCAGGCGGCCAACTATGGCTACACCTTC

D: TRBD2
V: TRBV30
size: many
J: TRBJ2-3
CDR3: CAWSSGTSGLDTQYF
DNA: TGTGCCTGGAGTTCCGGGACTAGCGGGTTAGATACGCAGTATTTT

D: -
V: TRBV9
size: many
J: TRBJ2-3
CDR3: CASSVGGRVTDTQYF
DNA: TGTGCCAGCAGCGTAGGAGGTCGGGTCACAGATACGCAGTATTTT

D: -
V: TRBV29-1
size: many
J: TRBJ2-2
CDR3: CSVLSGELFF
DNA: TGCAGCGTTCTAAGCGGGGAGCTGTTTTTT

D: -
V: TRBV7-6
size: many
J: TRBJ2-2
CDR3: CASSFQRHAGELFF
DNA: TGTGCCAGCAGCTTTCAAAGACATGCCGGGGAGCTGTTTTTT

D: -
V: TRBV20-1
size: -
J: TRBJ2-7
CDR3: CSALTGQPPPEQYF
DNA: TGCAGTGCTTTAACGGGACAACCTCCCCCCGAGCAGTACTTC

D: TRBD1
V: TRBV12-3/TRBV12-4
size: -
J: TRBJ2-5
CDR3: CASKSGVGGNQPQYF
DNA: TGTGCCAGCAAATCCGGGGTAGGGGGCAATCAGCCCCAGTACTTC

D: TRBD2
V: TRBV12-3/TRBV12-4
size: many
J: TRBJ2-1
CDR3: CASTLGVAGGGNEQFF
DNA: TGTGCCAGCACGTTAGGGGTGGCGGGAGGAGGAAATGAGCAGTTCTTC

D: TRBD1
V: TRBV20-1
size: few
J: TRBJ1-5
CDR3: CSARASGQGTTWGNQPQHF
DNA: TGCAGTGCTAGGGCGTCTGGACAGGGGACGACCTGGGGCAATCAGCCCCAGCATTTT

D: -
V: TRBV5-5
size: many
J: TRBJ2-3
CDR3: CASSLQDSDTQYF
DNA: TGTGCCAGCAGCTTGCAGGACTCAGATACGCAGTATTTT

D: -
V: TRBV30
size: many
J: TRBJ1-3
CDR3: CAWEGSGNTIYF
DNA: TGTGCCTGGGAAGGCTCTGGAAACACCATATATTTT

D: TRBD2
V: TRBV5-4
size: many
J: TRBJ2-7
CDR3: CASSGSRLGSGRYSYEQYF
DNA: TGTGCCAGCAGCGGTTCGAGGTTGGGTAGCGGGAGGTACTCCTACGAGCAGTACTTC

D: -
V: TRBV20-1
size: many
J: TRBJ2-1
CDR3: CSASVPETSYNEQFF
DNA: TGCAGTGCTTCGGTTCCGGAAACATCCTACAATGAGCAGTTCTTC

D: -
V: TRBV6-5
size: -
J: TRBJ2-7
CDR3: CASSIVAGKISYEQYF
DNA: TGTGCCAGCAGCATAGTCGCCGGAAAAATCTCCTACGAGCAGTACTTC

D: TRBD2
V: TRBV7-2
size: -
J: TRBJ2-5
CDR3: CASRIGTSGRAGEPQYF
DNA: TGTGCCAGCAGGATCGGGACTAGCGGGAGGGCCGGGGAGCCCCAGTACTTC

D: TRBD2
V: TRBV20-1
size: many
J: TRBJ2-7
CDR3: CSARRTSNWDEQYF
DNA: TGCAGTGCTAGGCGGACTAGTAATTGGGACGAGCAGTACTTC

D: -
V: TRBV15
size: -
J: TRBJ2-3
CDR3: CATQAVSTDTQYF
DNA: TGTGCCACCCAGGCTGTGAGCACAGATACGCAGTATTTT

D: TRBD1
V: TRBV20-1
size: -
J: TRBJ1-5
CDR3: CSASSGTGQVQPQHF
DNA: TGCAGTGCTAGTAGCGGGACAGGGCAGGTCCAGCCCCAGCATTTT

D: TRBD1
V: TRBV15
size: -
J: TRBJ2-1
CDR3: CATRKGQGVYNEQFF
DNA: TGTGCCACCAGGAAGGGACAGGGGGTATACAATGAGCAGTTCTTC

D: -
V: TRBV20-1
size: many
J: TRBJ1-2
CDR3: CSANTGYGYGYTF
DNA: TGCAGTGCCAATACAGGGTATGGGTATGGCTACACCTTC

D: TRBD1
V: TRBV20-1
size: many
J: TRBJ1-2
CDR3: CSASWPGQGSNYGYTF
DNA: TGCAGTGCTAGTTGGCCAGGACAGGGGTCCAACTATGGCTACACCTTC

D: TRBD2
V: TRBV20-1
size: many
J: TRBJ2-5
CDR3: CSAPRRWAGVGETQYF
DNA: TGCAGTGCTCCGCGCCGGTGGGCGGGAGTAGGAGAGACCCAGTACTTC

D: TRBD2
V: TRBV9
size: -
J: TRBJ2-2
CDR3: CASSVGLAGSDTGELFF
DNA: TGTGCCAGCAGCGTAGGTCTAGCGGGATCGGACACCGGGGAGCTGTTTTTT

D: -
V: TRBV12-3/TRBV12-4
size: -
J: TRBJ1-2
CDR3: CASSSGHVGYTF
DNA: TGTGCCAGCAGTTCCGGACATGTAGGCTACACCTTC

D: -
V: TRBV20-1
size: many
J: TRBJ2-2
CDR3: CSARGTLGTGELFF
DNA: TGCAGTGCTCGCGGGACCCTCGGGACCGGGGAGCTGTTTTTT

D: -
V: TRBV20-1
size: few
J: TRBJ1-4
CDR3: CSARAGSEKLFF
DNA: TGCAGTGCTAGAGCAGGGAGTGAAAAACTGTTTTTT

D: -
V: TRBV12-5
size: -
J: TRBJ2-6
CDR3: CASGFGTGANVLTF
DNA: TGTGCTAGTGGTTTTGGGACTGGGGCCAACGTCCTGACTTTC

D: -
V: TRBV7-9
size: once
J: TRBJ1-6
CDR3: CASSLLAQVNSPLHF
DNA: TGCGCCAGCAGCTTGTTGGCACAGGTTAATTCCCCCCTCCACTTT

D: -
V: TRBV5-6
size: -
J: TRBJ2-6
CDR3: CASSLVRAPSGANVLTF
DNA: TGTGCCAGCAGCTTGGTCAGGGCGCCCTCTGGGGCCAACGTCCTGACTTTC

D: -
V: TRBV3-2
size: -
J: TRBJ2-7
CDR3: CASSQRGTLAYEQYF
DNA: TGTGCCAGCAGCCAAAGGGGGACACTCGCCTACGAGCAGTACTTC

D: -
V: TRBV6-1
size: -
J: TRBJ2-6
CDR3: CASSRTGTNVLTF
DNA: TGTGCCAGCAGCCGAACGGGGACCAACGTCCTGACTTTC

D: TRBD2
V: TRBV18
size: many
J: TRBJ2-3
CDR3: CASAGGATQLTQYF
DNA: TGTGCCAGCGCCGGGGGGGCCACTCAGCTGACGCAGTATTTT

D: TRBD1
V: TRBV30
size: many
J: TRBJ1-6
CDR3: CAWSGLGQGNSPLHF
DNA: TGTGCCTGGAGCGGCCTCGGACAGGGGAATTCACCCCTCCACTTT

D: -
V: TRBV28
size: many
J: TRBJ1-5
CDR3: CASSLTAGGQPQHF
DNA: TGTGCCAGCAGTTTAACAGCAGGTGGGCAGCCCCAGCATTTT

D: TRBD1
V: TRBV9
size: many
J: TRBJ2-7
CDR3: CATKGQGSNCGYEQYF
DNA: TGTGCCACCAAGGGACAGGGAAGTAACTGCGGCTACGAGCAGTACTTC

D: TRBD2
V: TRBV27
size: -
J: TRBJ2-1
CDR3: CASSRNGLAGHNEQFF
DNA: TGTGCCAGCAGTCGGAACGGACTAGCGGGTCACAATGAGCAGTTCTTC

D: TRBD2
V: TRBV19
size: -
J: TRBJ2-1
CDR3: CASSKRTSGMNEQFF
DNA: TGTGCCAGTAGTAAACGGACTAGCGGGATGAATGAGCAGTTCTTC

D: -
V: TRBV7-9
size: many
J: TRBJ1-2
CDR3: CASSLSVGLSSGYTF
DNA: TGTGCCAGCAGCTTATCCGTCGGCCTCTCCTCTGGCTACACCTTC

D: -
V: TRBV6-1
size: -
J: TRBJ2-3
CDR3: CASSQAANLTSTDTQYF
DNA: TGTGCCAGCAGTCAAGCTGCCAATCTCACTAGCACAGATACGCAGTATTTT

D: TRBD1
V: TRBV6-1
size: -
J: TRBJ2-7
CDR3: CASSAFLGQGLSYERYF
DNA: TGTGCCAGCAGTGCGTTTCTTGGACAGGGTTTGTCCTACGAGCGGTACTTC

D: -
V: TRBV2
size: -
J: TRBJ1-5
CDR3: CASSGLAGKASETQHF
DNA: TGTGCCAGCAGTGGACTAGCGGGAAAGGCGTCCGAGACCCAGCATTTT